The rows below give T cell receptor beta chains drawn from one sample of a study of siplizumab effects on memory and regulatory T cells. Produced via immunoSEQ multiplex PCR; TCRdb's table is partial and in-frame only. The table lists 57,000 or so clones, about 80% of them singletons. Sequences were obtained from memory CD4+ T cells sorted from blood. These receptor sequences come from a human donor in good health. CDR3s include the opening cysteine and the closing phenylalanine or tryptophan. A D gene is named only where the DNA matches it firmly. Some rows mark clone size as missing; the rest say once, few, many or name a class of expanded clone.

j_gene,abundance,v_gene,d_gene,CDR3nt,CDR3aa
TRBJ1-1,once,TRBV2,TRBD1,TGTGCCAGCCTGGTAACGGGACAGGTGTTAGAAGCTTTCTTT,CASLVTGQVLEAFF
TRBJ2-3,-,TRBV6-6,-,TGTGCCAGCAGTTACTCGAGTACAGATACGCAGTATTTT,CASSYSSTDTQYF
TRBJ2-4,-,TRBV10-1,TRBD2,TGCGCCAGCAGTGAGTCGACTAGCGGGGTAGCCAAAAACATTCAGTACTTC,CASSESTSGVAKNIQYF
TRBJ1-2,-,TRBV28,-,TGTGCCAGCAGTTTATATCGGGACGGCTACACCTTC,CASSLYRDGYTF
TRBJ2-4,-,TRBV7-2,TRBD1,TGTGCCAGCAGCTCATCGACAGGGGGCCGCAACAGAGCCAAAAACATTCAGTACTTC,CASSSSTGGRNRAKNIQYF
TRBJ2-3,few,TRBV15,TRBD2,TGTGCCACCAGCAGTAGGCTAGCGGGAGGGAAGGATACGCAGTATTTT,CATSSRLAGGKDTQYF
TRBJ1-1,-,TRBV27,TRBD1,TGTGCCAGCAGGGATACCGACAGGGGCGGCACTGAAGCTTTCTTT,CASRDTDRGGTEAFF
TRBJ2-1,-,TRBV29-1,-,TGCAGCGTTGAGTCTAGTCTCACCTACAATGAGCAGTTCTTC,CSVESSLTYNEQFF
TRBJ1-2,-,TRBV19,-,TGTGCCAGTAGTTCCCGGGCCCATAACGATTACTATGGCTACACCTTC,CASSSRAHNDYYGYTF
TRBJ1-2,-,TRBV7-2,-,TGTGCCAGCAGCCCAGGCCCGGAGGAATCCTATGGCTACACCTTC,CASSPGPEESYGYTF
TRBJ2-3,once,TRBV9,TRBD2,TGTGCCAGCAGCGTGGATGTGGGGGGGGCAGATACGCAGTATTTT,CASSVDVGGADTQYF
TRBJ1-3,once,TRBV2,TRBD1,TGTGCCAGCAGTCGACAGGGTTATAGCTCTGGAAACACCATATATTTT,CASSRQGYSSGNTIYF
TRBJ2-2,-,TRBV5-1,-,TGCGCCAGCAGCTTGGAGGGTTTCTATTACACCGGGGAGCTGTTTTTT,CASSLEGFYYTGELFF
TRBJ1-1,-,TRBV6-1,-,TGTGCCAGCAGTGATGCCAGCCGTATGAACACTGAAGCTTTCTTT,CASSDASRMNTEAFF
TRBJ1-2,-,TRBV25-1,-,TGTGCCAGGGCCCAAAGGACTGATGGCTACACCTTC,CARAQRTDGYTF
TRBJ2-6,few,TRBV13,TRBD1,TGTGCCAGCAGCTCGGGGACAGGGTTCAACGTCCTGACTTTC,CASSSGTGFNVLTF
TRBJ2-3,-,TRBV5-1,-,TGCGCCAGCAGCCCAACCGGGAATCCTTTCGGCGATACGCAGTATTTT,CASSPTGNPFGDTQYF
TRBJ1-1,-,TRBV5-6,-,TGTGCCAGCAGCTTGAAGGACGGAAATCTCATGAACACTGAAGCTTTCTTT,CASSLKDGNLMNTEAFF
TRBJ2-1,-,TRBV15,TRBD2,TGTGCCACCAGCACCCGGGTGACTCCGCGGGGAGGGGAGCAGTTCTTC,CATSTRVTPRGGEQFF
TRBJ1-4,-,TRBV5-5,-,TGTGCCAGCAGCTTGATAGATAATGAAAAACTGTTTTTT,CASSLIDNEKLFF
TRBJ1-3,-,TRBV5-1,TRBD1,TGCGCCAGCAGCTTGGGGGACAGGGACGGAAACACCATATATTTT,CASSLGDRDGNTIYF
TRBJ2-6,-,TRBV10-3,-,TGTGCCAACTCTCAAGGGGTCTCTGGGGCCAACGTCCTGACTTTC,CANSQGVSGANVLTF
TRBJ1-1,-,TRBV5-1,TRBD1,TGCGCCAGCAGCTTGGGGACAGGGACGAACACTGAAGCTTTCTTT,CASSLGTGTNTEAFF
TRBJ2-5,-,TRBV5-1,-,TGCGCCAGCAGCTTGAGGTGGGGTGGGGAGACCCAGTACTTC,CASSLRWGGETQYF
TRBJ2-7,-,TRBV5-1,TRBD2,TGCGCCAGCCGAACGGGGACCGGGACTAGTGGTTCCTACGAGCAGTACTTC,CASRTGTGTSGSYEQYF
TRBJ2-5,-,TRBV7-8,-,TGTGCCAGCAGTGGAGGATGGGAAGAGACCCAGTACTTC,CASSGGWEETQYF
TRBJ1-6,-,TRBV10-3,TRBD1,TGTGCCATCAGTGAGGACAGGGGGAATTCACCCCTCCACTTT,CAISEDRGNSPLHF
TRBJ1-1,-,TRBV5-1,-,TGCGCCAGCAGCTTGTCTTCGGGGAACACTGAAGCTTTCTTT,CASSLSSGNTEAFF
TRBJ1-4,once,TRBV14,-,TGTGCCAGCAGCCAAACCTCGGGGAGAGGGCTACGAGAAAAACTGTTTTTT,CASSQTSGRGLREKLFF
TRBJ2-3,-,TRBV11-3,TRBD1,TGTGCCAGCAGCTTAGGGACAGGGCAGAGGGATACGCAGTATTTT,CASSLGTGQRDTQYF
TRBJ1-1,-,TRBV11-1,-,TGTGCCAGCAGCTTAAAGAAGAACACTGAAGCTTTCTTT,CASSLKKNTEAFF
TRBJ2-1,-,TRBV6-4,TRBD2,TGTGCCACCGCAGCGGGGGGCTCCTACAATGAGCAGTTCTTC,CATAAGGSYNEQFF
TRBJ1-1,-,TRBV2,-,TGTGCCAGCATTGAACAGTTGAACACTGAAGCTTTCTTT,CASIEQLNTEAFF
TRBJ1-1,-,TRBV29-1,-,TGCAGCGTTAAAACCGGGACGAACACTGAAGCTTTCTTT,CSVKTGTNTEAFF
TRBJ1-1,-,TRBV6-5,-,TGTGCCAGCGCACCTCAGGGAGGGAGCACTGAAGCTTTCTTT,CASAPQGGSTEAFF
TRBJ1-1,-,TRBV25-1,-,TGTGCCAGCAGGGGGGTGACACCCCTGAACACTGAAGCTTTCTTT,CASRGVTPLNTEAFF
TRBJ2-6,-,TRBV9,-,TGTGCCAGCAGCGTCGACAAGCTTGCAGATTTTATCTCTGGGGCCAACGTCCTGACTTTC,CASSVDKLADFISGANVLTF
TRBJ2-1,-,TRBV5-4,TRBD1,TGTGCCAGCAGCCCGCCAGGACAGGCGGGCAATGAGCAGTTCTTC,CASSPPGQAGNEQFF
TRBJ1-5,-,TRBV28,TRBD1,TGTGCCACTAACAGGGGGCGGAATCAGCCCCAGCATTTT,CATNRGRNQPQHF
TRBJ2-2,-,TRBV11-2,-,TGTGCCAGCAGCGCCAGGGGTATCGGGGAGCTGTTTTTT,CASSARGIGELFF
TRBJ1-2,few,TRBV5-6,-,TGTGCCAGCAGCCCTACCGGGGGGAATGGCTACACCTTC,CASSPTGGNGYTF
TRBJ1-1,-,TRBV7-9,TRBD1,TGTGCCAGCAGCTCTATCGCGGGTATCAGGGGGCCAACTGAAGCTTTCTTT,CASSSIAGIRGPTEAFF
TRBJ2-5,-,TRBV9,-,TGTGCCAGCAGCGTAGCCAGCAGGGCGGAGACCCAGTACTTC,CASSVASRAETQYF
TRBJ1-3,-,TRBV2,-,TGTGCCAGCAGTGAAGCGCTCGTAGCTGGAAACACCATATATTTT,CASSEALVAGNTIYF
TRBJ2-2,-,TRBV5-1,TRBD1,TGCGCCAGCAGCTTGCCGGGACAGGGGGCGAATCCCGGGGAGCTGTTTTTT,CASSLPGQGANPGELFF
TRBJ1-6,once,TRBV4-3,-,TGCGCCAGCAGCCGTGAAACCGGGGGGGGCGATAGGAATTCACCCCTCCACTTT,CASSRETGGGDRNSPLHF
TRBJ2-5,once,TRBV7-8,-,TGTGCCAGCAGCTTAGGGCGGTTGCGGGGGCGATTCGAAGAGACCCAGTACTTC,CASSLGRLRGRFEETQYF
TRBJ2-7,-,TRBV5-4,TRBD2,TGTGCCAGCAGGTTGGACGGGGGGGCCTTCTACGAGCAGTACTTC,CASRLDGGAFYEQYF
TRBJ1-2,-,TRBV10-3,-,TGTGCCATCGGTAGGGCGTCGGGGGTATATGGCTACACCTTC,CAIGRASGVYGYTF
TRBJ1-5,few,TRBV7-2,-,TGTGCCAGCAGCCCGGACCTGCAGCCCCAGCATTTT,CASSPDLQPQHF
TRBJ1-1,few,TRBV4-1,TRBD1,TGCGCCAGCAGCCAAAAGATCCGGGACAGCCTAATGAACACTGAAGCTTTCTTT,CASSQKIRDSLMNTEAFF
TRBJ1-5,-,TRBV11-2,-,TGTGCCAGCAGCTTAGTGGGCGGGAATCAGCCCCAGCATTTT,CASSLVGGNQPQHF
TRBJ1-2,-,TRBV18,-,TGTGCCAGCTCACTCGCCGACAGCCCCTATGGCTACACCTTC,CASSLADSPYGYTF
TRBJ1-6,-,TRBV2,-,TGTGCCAGCAGCGGTCCGAGCTCCTATAATTCACCCCTCCACTTT,CASSGPSSYNSPLHF
TRBJ1-5,few,TRBV30,-,TGTGCCTGGAGTGTACTAGGGAATCAGCCCCAGCATTTT,CAWSVLGNQPQHF
TRBJ2-2,few,TRBV28,-,TGTGCCAGCAGTTTAAGGGGTTCGACCGGGGAGCTGTTTTTT,CASSLRGSTGELFF
TRBJ1-6,-,TRBV13,-,TGTGCCAGCTCCAGGGCGAATAATTCACCCCTCCACTTT,CASSRANNSPLHF